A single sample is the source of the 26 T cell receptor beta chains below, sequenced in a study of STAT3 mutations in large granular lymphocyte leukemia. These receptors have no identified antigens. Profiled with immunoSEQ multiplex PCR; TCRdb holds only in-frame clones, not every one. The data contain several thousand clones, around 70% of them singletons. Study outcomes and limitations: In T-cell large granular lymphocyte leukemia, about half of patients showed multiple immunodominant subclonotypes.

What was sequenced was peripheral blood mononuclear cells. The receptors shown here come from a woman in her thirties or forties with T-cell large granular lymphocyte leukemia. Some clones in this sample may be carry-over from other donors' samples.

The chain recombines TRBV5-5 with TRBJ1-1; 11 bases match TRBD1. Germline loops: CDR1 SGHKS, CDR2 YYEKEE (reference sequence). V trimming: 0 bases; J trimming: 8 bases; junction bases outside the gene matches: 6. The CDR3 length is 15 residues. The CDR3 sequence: CASSLAGTGGVEAFF. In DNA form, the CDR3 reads TGTGCCAGCAGCTTGGCGGGGACAGGGGGGGTCGAAGCTTTCTTT.

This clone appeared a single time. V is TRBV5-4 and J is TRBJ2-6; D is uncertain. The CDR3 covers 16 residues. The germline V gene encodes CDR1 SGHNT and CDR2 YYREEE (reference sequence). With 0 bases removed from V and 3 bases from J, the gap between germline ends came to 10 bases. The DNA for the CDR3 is TGTGCCAGCAGCTTGGCCGTTACCCGTGGGGCCAACGTCCTGACTTTC. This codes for CASSLAVTRGANVLTF.

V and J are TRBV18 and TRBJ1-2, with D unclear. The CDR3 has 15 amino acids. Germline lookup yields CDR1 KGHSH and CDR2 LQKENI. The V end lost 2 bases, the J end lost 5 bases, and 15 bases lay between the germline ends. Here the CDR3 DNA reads TGTGCCAGCTCACCAGCTCCCGACGTGGGGTATGGCTACACCTTC. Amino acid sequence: CASSPAPDVGYGYTF.

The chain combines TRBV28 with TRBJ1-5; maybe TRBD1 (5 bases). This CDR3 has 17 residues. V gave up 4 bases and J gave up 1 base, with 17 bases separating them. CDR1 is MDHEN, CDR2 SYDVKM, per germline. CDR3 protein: CASSSPRWGSSNQPQHF. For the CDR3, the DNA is TGTGCCAGCAGTTCACCTCGATGGGGGAGCAGCAATCAGCCCCAGCATTTT.

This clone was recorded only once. The CDR3 nucleotides are TGCGCCAGCAGCCAAACAGGGGGCGTAGAGACCCAGTACTTC. Residues: CASSQTGGVETQYF. V gene TRBV4-3 combines with J gene TRBJ2-5, with 9 nucleotides matching TRBD1. This CDR3 is 14 amino acids long. V was clipped by 2 bases and J by 4 bases; unmatched bases: 2. From germline, CDR1 is LGHNA and CDR2 YSLEER.

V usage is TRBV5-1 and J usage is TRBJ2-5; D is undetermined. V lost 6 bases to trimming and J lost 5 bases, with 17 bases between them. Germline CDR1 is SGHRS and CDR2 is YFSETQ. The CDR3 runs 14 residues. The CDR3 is CASTLDRSWETQYF. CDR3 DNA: TGCGCCAGCACCCTAGACCGTAGCTGGGAGACCCAGTACTTC.

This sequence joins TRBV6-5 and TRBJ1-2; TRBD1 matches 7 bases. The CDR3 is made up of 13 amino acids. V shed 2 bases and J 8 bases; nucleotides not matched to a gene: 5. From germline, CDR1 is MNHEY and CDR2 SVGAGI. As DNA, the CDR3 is TGTGCCAGCAGTTACGAGGGGGCGCGGGGCTACACCTTC. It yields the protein CASSYEGARGYTF.

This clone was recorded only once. The chain's CDR3 is CASSDPPEAGIYEQYF. The DNA for the CDR3 is TGCGCCAGCAGTGATCCCCCGGAGGCGGGCATCTACGAGCAGTACTTC. The chain links TRBV10-2 to TRBJ2-7; D is possibly TRBD2 (5 bases). This CDR3 has 16 amino acids. Germline CDR1 WSHSY, CDR2 SAAADI. Trimming pared 3 bases from V and 3 bases from J, leaving 18 bases between.

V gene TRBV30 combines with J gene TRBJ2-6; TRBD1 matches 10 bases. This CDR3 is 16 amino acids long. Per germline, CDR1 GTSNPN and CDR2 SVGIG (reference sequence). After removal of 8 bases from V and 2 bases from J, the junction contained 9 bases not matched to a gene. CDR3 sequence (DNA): TGTGCCCGGGGGGGACAGGGGTGGGCTGGGGCCAACGTCCTGACTTTC. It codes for CARGGQGWAGANVLTF.

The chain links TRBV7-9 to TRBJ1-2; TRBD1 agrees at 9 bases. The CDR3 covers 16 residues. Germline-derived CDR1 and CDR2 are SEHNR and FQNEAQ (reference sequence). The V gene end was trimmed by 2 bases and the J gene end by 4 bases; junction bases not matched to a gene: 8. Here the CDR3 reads CASSLPPGQGVYGYTF. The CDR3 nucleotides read TGTGCCAGCAGCTTACCCCCGGGACAGGGTGTCTATGGCTACACCTTC.

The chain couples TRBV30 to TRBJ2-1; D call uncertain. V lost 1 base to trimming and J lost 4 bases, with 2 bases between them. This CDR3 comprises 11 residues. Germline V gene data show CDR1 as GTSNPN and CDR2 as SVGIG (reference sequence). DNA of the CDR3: TGTGCCTGGAGTGAATACAATGAGCAGTTCTTC. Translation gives CAWSEYNEQFF.

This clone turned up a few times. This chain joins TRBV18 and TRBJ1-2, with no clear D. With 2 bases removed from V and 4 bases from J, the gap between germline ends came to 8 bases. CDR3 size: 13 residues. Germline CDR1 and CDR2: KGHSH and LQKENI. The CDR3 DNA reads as TGTGCCAGCTCACCAAGGGCAGGCTATGGCTACACCTTC. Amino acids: CASSPRAGYGYTF. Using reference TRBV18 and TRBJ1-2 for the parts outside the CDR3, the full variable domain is NAGVMQNPRHLVRRRGQEARLRCSPMKGHSHVYWYRQLPEEGLKFMVYLQKENIIDESGMPKERFSAEFPKEGPSILRIQQVVRGDSAAYFCASSPRAGYGYTFGSGTRLTVV.

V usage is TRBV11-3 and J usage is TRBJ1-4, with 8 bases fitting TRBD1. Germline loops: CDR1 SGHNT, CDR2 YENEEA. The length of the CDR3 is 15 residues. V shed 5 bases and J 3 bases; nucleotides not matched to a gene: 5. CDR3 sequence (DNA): TGTGCCAGCAGCGTACAGGGGGGAGCTAATGAAAAACTGTTTTTT. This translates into CASSVQGGANEKLFF.

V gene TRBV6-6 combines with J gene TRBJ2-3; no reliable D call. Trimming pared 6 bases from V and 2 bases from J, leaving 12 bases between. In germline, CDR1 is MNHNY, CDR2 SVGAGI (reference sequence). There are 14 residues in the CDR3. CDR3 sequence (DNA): TGTGCCAGCAGCTATGACACCGTCACAGATACGCAGTATTTT. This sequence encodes CASSYDTVTDTQYF.

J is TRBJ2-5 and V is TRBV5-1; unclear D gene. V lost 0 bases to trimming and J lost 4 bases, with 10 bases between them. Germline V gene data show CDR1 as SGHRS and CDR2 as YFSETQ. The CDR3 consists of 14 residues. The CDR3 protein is CASSLGWTGETQYF. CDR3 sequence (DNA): TGCGCCAGCAGCTTGGGGTGGACCGGAGAGACCCAGTACTTC.

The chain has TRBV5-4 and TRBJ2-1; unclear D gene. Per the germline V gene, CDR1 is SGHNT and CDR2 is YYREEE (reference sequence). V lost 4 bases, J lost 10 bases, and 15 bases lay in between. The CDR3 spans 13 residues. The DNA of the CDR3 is TGTGCCAGCAGCCCTATTGGGTCGGAGGAGCAGTTCTTC. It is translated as CASSPIGSEEQFF.

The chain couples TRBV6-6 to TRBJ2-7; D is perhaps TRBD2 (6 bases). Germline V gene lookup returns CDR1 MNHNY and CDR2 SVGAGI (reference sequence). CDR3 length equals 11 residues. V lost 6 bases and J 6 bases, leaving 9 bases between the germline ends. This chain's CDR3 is CASSPGGEQYF. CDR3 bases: TGTGCCAGCAGCCCCGGGGGCGAGCAGTACTTC.

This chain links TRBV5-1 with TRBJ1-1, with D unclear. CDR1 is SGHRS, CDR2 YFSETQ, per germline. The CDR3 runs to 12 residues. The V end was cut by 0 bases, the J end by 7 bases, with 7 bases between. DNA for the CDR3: TGCGCCAGCAGCTTGGAATTTGGTGAAGCTTTCTTT. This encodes CASSLEFGEAFF.

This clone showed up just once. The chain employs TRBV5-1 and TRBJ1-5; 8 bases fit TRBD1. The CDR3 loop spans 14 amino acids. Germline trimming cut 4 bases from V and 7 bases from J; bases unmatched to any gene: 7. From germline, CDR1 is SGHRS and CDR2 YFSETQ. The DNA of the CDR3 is TGCGCCAGCAGCCAGACAGGGGAATCACAGCCCCAGCATTTT. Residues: CASSQTGESQPQHF.

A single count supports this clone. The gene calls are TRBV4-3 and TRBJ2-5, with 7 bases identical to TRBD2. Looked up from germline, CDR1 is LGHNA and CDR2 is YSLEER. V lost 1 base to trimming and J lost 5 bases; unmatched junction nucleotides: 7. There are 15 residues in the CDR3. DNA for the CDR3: TGCGCCAGCAGCCAAGGGGGGGGACTAACGGAGACCCAGTACTTC. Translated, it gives CASSQGGGLTETQYF.

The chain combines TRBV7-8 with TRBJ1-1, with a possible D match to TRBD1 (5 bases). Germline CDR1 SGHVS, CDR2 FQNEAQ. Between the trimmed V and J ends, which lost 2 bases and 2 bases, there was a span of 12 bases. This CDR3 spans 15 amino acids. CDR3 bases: TGTGCCAGCAGCTTAATGGGGGGTCCAAACACTGAAGCTTTCTTT. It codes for CASSLMGGPNTEAFF.

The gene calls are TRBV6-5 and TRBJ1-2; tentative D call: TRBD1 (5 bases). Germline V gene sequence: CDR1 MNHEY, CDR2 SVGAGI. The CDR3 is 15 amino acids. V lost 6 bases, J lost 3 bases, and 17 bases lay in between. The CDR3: CASSPWRRGHYGYTF. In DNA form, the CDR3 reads TGTGCCAGCAGCCCCTGGAGGAGGGGACACTATGGCTACACCTTC.

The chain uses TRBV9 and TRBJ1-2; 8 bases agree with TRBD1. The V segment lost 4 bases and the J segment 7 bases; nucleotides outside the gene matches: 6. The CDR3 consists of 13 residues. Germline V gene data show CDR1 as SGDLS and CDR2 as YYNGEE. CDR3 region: CASSPQTGAGYTF. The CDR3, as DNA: TGTGCCAGCAGCCCCCAGACAGGGGCTGGCTACACCTTC.

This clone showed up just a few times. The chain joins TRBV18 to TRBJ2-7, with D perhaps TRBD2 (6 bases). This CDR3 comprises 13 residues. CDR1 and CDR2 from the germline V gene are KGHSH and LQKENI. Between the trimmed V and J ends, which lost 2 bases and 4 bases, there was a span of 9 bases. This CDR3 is CASSPAGNYEQYF. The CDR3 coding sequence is TGTGCCAGCTCACCAGCGGGGAATTACGAGCAGTACTTC.

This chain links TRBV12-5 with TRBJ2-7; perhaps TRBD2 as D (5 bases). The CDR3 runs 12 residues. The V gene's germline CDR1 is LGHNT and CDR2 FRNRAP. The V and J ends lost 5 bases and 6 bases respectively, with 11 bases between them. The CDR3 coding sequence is TGTGCTAGTGGTCCGAGGGTTTTCGAGCAGTACTTC. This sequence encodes CASGPRVFEQYF.

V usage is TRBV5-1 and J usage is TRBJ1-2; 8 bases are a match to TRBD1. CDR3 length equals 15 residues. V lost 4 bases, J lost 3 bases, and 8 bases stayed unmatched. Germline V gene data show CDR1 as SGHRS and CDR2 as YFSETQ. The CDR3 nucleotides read TGCGCCAGCAGCACTACAGGGGGATCTTACTATGGCTACACCTTC. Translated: CASSTTGGSYYGYTF.